This T cell receptor (beta chain) appears in the sequencing data of a study of blood T cell repertoires in COVID-19. Study-wide context: Sources were T cells, B-cell-depleted T cells, or PBMCs; the material itself was cDNA or gDNA.

Living in 25 or so US areas, the participants were between about 18 and 100 years of age. Symptom resolution, clearance, or two negative PCRs marked the recovered donors of Cohort 3. With 6 bases removed from V and 9 bases from J, the gap between germline ends came to 12 bases. This CDR3 is 12 amino acids long. As processed by the authors: By means of reference gene primer amplification, nucleated cell counts were estimated. Profiling relied on immunoSEQ multiplex PCR, and the TCRdb table lists in-frame clones only, not all of them. V, J and clone size derive from that table, while D and trimming were established from the DNA sequence. The sample carries under 300,000 clones, roughly 90% recorded once.

The receptor comes from a woman younger than 45 who had recovered from COVID-19. The material sequenced was PBMCs or T cells enriched from blood (not recorded which). This chain uses TRBV12-3 or TRBV12-4 with TRBJ2-4; D may be TRBD2 (6 bases). The CDR3 coding sequence is TGTGCCAGCAGCAATCTGGGGGGCATTCAGTACTTC. Residues: CASSNLGGIQYF.